These 9 T cell receptor beta chains share one sample of origin, sequenced in a study of blood T cell repertoires in COVID-19. Using immunoSEQ multiplex PCR, the repertoire was profiled, and TCRdb retains in-frame clones only, with some absent. The sample holds roughly 200,000 clones, 88% seen once. Sequencing was done on a sample of peripheral blood. The receptor set was obtained from a middle-aged man with COVID-19, enrolled during active disease.

The chain links TRBV5-5 to TRBJ2-1; 7 bases agree with TRBD2. The CDR3 runs to 15 residues. The junction had 9 bases not matched to a gene; V was cut back by 5 bases and J by 4 bases. Per germline, CDR1 SGHKS and CDR2 YYEKEE (reference sequence). The CDR3 DNA follows: TGTGCCAGCAGAAAGGGCGGGGGTGTTTACAATGAGCAGTTCTTC. As protein: CASRKGGGVYNEQFF.

The gene calls are TRBV15 and TRBJ2-3, with D possibly matching TRBD2 (6 bases). V lost 1 base to trimming and J lost 5 bases, with 16 bases between them. This CDR3 is 16 amino acids long. The germline gives CDR1 LNHNV, CDR2 YYDKDF (reference sequence). The CDR3 DNA reads as TGTGCCACCAGCAGAGTGTTGTGGGAGGCTCAAGATACGCAGTATTTT. It encodes CATSRVLWEAQDTQYF.

This clone showed up just once. J is TRBJ2-1 and V is TRBV27; 7 bases match TRBD2. In germline, CDR1 is MNHEY, CDR2 SMNVEV (reference sequence). There are 15 residues in the CDR3. The J segment lost 2 bases and the V segment lost 6 bases, leaving 7 bases of the junction unmatched. The chain's CDR3 is CASSLNSGAYNEQFF. In DNA, the CDR3 is TGTGCCAGCAGCCTCAACAGCGGGGCCTACAATGAGCAGTTCTTC.

This clone is a singleton in its sample. The rearrangement links TRBV27 to TRBJ2-3, with D tentatively TRBD1 (5 bases). V lost 3 bases and J 0 bases, leaving 10 bases between the germline ends. The CDR3 loop spans 15 amino acids. Germline-derived CDR1 and CDR2 are MNHEY and SMNVEV (reference sequence). CDR3 sequence: CASSLRQTSTDTQYF. The CDR3 bases are TGTGCCAGCAGTTTGCGACAGACTAGCACAGATACGCAGTATTTT.

This clone was found many times. The CDR3: CASSRVGGQGATGELFF. CDR3 in DNA: TGTGCCAGCAGCCGTGTCGGGGGACAGGGAGCCACCGGGGAGCTGTTTTTT. The rearrangement joins TRBV7-8 to TRBJ2-2, with TRBD1 matching over 9 bases. This CDR3 spans 17 amino acids. V was clipped by 5 bases and J by 4 bases; unmatched bases: 11. CDR1 and CDR2 (germline): SGHVS, FQNEAQ.

The chain links TRBV27 to TRBJ2-7; tentative D call: TRBD1 (5 bases). Germline-derived CDR1 and CDR2 are MNHEY and SMNVEV (reference sequence). Between the trimmed V and J ends, which lost 2 bases and 3 bases, there was a span of 8 bases. This CDR3 spans 13 amino acids. The CDR3 here is CASSLKGHYEQYF. DNA of the CDR3: TGTGCCAGCAGTTTAAAGGGGCACTACGAGCAGTACTTC.

This clone was detected once. The chain employs TRBV29-1 and TRBJ1-1, with TRBD1 matching 7 bases. The CDR3 totals 12 residues. Germline CDR1 SQVTM, CDR2 ANQGSEA. V was clipped by 4 bases and J by 4 bases; unmatched bases: 3. This CDR3 is CSVAQGSTEAFF. CDR3 nucleotide sequence: TGCAGCGTTGCACAGGGGAGCACTGAAGCTTTCTTT.

This clone was found once. The genes are TRBV10-2 and TRBJ2-7; TRBD2 aligns across 7 bases. With 8 bases clipped from V and 2 bases from J, the junction kept 6 bases outside the gene matches. Germline CDR1 is WSHSY and CDR2 is SAAADI. There are 13 residues in the CDR3. The CDR3 protein is CASGTTRTYEQYF. The CDR3 coding sequence is TGCGCCAGCGGGACTACTCGAACCTACGAGCAGTACTTC.

This clone was counted once. This chain links TRBV9 with TRBJ2-3; TRBD2 aligns across 7 bases. Germline CDR1 SGDLS, CDR2 YYNGEE. Unmatched junction bases numbered 6, after V lost 2 bases and J lost 3 bases. This CDR3 has 15 residues. CDR3 region: CASSVGAGVTDTQYF. The CDR3, as DNA: TGTGCCAGCAGCGTCGGGGCGGGGGTAACAGATACGCAGTATTTT.